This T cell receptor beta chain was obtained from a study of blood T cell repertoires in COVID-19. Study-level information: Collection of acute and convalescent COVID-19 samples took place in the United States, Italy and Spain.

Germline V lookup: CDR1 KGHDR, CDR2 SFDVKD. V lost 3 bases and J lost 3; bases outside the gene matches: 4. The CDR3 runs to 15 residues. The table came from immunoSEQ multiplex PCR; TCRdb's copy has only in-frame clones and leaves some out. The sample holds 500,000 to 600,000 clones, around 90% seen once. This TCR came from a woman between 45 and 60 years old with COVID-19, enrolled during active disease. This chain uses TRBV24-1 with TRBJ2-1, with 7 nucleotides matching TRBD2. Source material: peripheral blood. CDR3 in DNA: TGTGCCACCAGTGATGGGGGGGAATACTACAATGAGCAGTTCTTC. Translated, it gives CATSDGGEYYNEQFF.